Reported below is one TCR beta chain. Its antigen is not known. Pooling covered second doses at about 4 or about 12 weeks. The germline V gene has CDR1 SGHVS and CDR2 FQNEAQ. The CDR3 sequence is 17 residues long. V was clipped by 5 bases and J by 3 bases; unmatched bases: 13. The source of the sample is a study of T cell responses to AZD1222 COVID-19 vaccine. Profiling relied on immunoSEQ multiplex PCR, and the TCRdb table lists in-frame clones only, not all of them. The table records 20,000 to 30,000 clones, around 87% of them present only once. Findings of the study overall: The study identified only six AZD1222 recipients as seropositive at baseline. Reports indicate that nearly half of spike-specific TCRs are directed at unmutated variant regions. Along spike, vaccine-associated CD4 TCRs were found throughout, with dominance at 160-218 and 743-854.

The chain is built from TRBV7-8 and TRBJ1-5; 7 bases fit TRBD1. Sequencing was performed on peripheral blood, taken 28 days after the second AZD1222 dose. The receptor was isolated from an adult who received the AZD1222 COVID-19 vaccine. CDR3 in DNA: TGTGCCAGCAGCCCACCCCTCCGGACAGGAATCAATCAGCCCCAGCATTTT. Translating gives CASSPPLRTGINQPQHF.